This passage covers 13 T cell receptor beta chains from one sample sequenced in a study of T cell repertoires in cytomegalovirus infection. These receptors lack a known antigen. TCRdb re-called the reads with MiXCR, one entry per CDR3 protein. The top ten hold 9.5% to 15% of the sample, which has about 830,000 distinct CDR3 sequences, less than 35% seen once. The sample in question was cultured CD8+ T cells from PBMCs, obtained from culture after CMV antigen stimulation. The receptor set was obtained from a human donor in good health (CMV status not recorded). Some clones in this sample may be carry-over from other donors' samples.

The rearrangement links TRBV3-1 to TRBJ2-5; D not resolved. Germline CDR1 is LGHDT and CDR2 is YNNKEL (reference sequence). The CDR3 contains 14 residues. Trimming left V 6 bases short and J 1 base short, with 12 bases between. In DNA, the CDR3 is TGTGCCAGCAGTGATACCGGAACCCAAGAGACCCAGTACTTC. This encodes CASSDTGTQETQYF.

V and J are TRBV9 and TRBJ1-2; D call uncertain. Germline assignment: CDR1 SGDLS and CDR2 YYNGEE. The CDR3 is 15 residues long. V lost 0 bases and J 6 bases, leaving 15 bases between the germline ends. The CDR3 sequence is CASSVAGGRIDGYTF. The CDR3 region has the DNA TGTGCCAGCAGCGTAGCGGGTGGCAGGATTGATGGCTACACCTTC.

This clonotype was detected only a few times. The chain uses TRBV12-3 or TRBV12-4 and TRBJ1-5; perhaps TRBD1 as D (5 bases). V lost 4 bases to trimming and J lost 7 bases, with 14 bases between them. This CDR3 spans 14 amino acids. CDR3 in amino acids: CASSSGAIGQPQHF. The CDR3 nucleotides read TGTGCCAGCAGTTCTGGGGCCATTGGGCAGCCCCAGCATTTT.

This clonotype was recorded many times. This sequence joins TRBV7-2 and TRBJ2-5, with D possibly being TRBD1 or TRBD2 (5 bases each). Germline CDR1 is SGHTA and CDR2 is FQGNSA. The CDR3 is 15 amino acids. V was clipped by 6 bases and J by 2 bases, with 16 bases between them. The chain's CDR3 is CASRVGTAVQETQYF. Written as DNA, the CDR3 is TGTGCCAGCAGGGTAGGGACGGCCGTGCAAGAGACCCAGTACTTC.

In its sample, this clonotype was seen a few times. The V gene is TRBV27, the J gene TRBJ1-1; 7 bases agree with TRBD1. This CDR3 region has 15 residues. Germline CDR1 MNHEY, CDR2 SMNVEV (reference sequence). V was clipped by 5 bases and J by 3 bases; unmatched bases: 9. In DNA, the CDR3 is TGTGCCAGCAGTCCCAGGGGGAGGCTGGACACTGAAGCTTTCTTT. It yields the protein CASSPRGRLDTEAFF.

The CDR3: CASSVRKAFF. CDR3 sequence (DNA): TGTGCCAGCAGCGTTCGGAAAGCTTTCTTT. The chain uses TRBV9 and TRBJ1-1; D is undetermined. Trimming took 2 bases from V and 9 from J, leaving 5 bases between them. The CDR3 runs to 10 residues. CDR1 is SGDLS, CDR2 YYNGEE, per germline.

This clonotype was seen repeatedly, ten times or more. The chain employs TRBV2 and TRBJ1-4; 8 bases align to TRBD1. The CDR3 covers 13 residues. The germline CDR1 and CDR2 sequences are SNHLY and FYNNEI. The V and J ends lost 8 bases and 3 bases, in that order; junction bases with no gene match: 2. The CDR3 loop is CASLQGANEKLFF. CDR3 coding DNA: TGTGCCAGCCTACAGGGGGCTAATGAAAAACTGTTTTTT.

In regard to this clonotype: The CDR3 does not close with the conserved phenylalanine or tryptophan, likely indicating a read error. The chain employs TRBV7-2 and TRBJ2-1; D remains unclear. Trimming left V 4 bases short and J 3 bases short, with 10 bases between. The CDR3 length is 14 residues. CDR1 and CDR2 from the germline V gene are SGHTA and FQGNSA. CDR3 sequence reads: CASSYTGYYNEQFV. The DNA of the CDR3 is TGTGCCAGCAGCTACACCGGATACTACAATGAGCAGTTCGTC.

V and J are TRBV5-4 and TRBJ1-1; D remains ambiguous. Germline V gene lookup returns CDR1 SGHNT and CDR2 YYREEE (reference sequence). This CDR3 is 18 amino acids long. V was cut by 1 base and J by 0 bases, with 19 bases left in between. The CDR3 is CASSLRSLRRHMNTEAFF. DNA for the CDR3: TGTGCCAGCAGCTTGCGGAGTTTAAGGAGACACATGAACACTGAAGCTTTCTTT.

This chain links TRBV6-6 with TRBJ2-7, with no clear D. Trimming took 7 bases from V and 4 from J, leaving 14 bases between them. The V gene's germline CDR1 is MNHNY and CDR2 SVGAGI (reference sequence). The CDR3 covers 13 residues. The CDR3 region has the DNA TGTGCCAGCAATATAGGAATCATTTACGAGCAGTACTTC. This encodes CASNIGIIYEQYF.

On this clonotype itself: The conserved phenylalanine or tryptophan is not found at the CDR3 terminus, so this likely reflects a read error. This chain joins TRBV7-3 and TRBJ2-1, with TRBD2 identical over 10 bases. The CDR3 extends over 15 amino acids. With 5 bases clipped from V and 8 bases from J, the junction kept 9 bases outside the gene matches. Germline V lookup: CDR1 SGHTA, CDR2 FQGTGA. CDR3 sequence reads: CASSTSGEPRHEQFI. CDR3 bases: TGTGCCAGCAGCACTAGCGGGGAACCGAGGCATGAGCAGTTCATC.

CDR3 in amino acids: CASSLDVRDSYSPLHF. In nucleotides, the CDR3 is TGCGCCAGCAGCTTGGATGTACGGGACTCCTATTCACCCCTCCACTTT. V is TRBV5-1 and J is TRBJ1-6; a weak D match, TRBD1 (5 bases). V lost 0 bases and J lost 8, with 15 bases in between. This CDR3 region has 16 residues. CDR1 SGHRS and CDR2 YFSETQ come from the germline V gene.

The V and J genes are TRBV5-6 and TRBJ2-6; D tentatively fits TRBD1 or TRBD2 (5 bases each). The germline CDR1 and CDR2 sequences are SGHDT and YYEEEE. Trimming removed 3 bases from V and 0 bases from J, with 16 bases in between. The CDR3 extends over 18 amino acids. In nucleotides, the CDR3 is TGTGCCAGCAGCTCAACCGGGACCTATAGCTCTGGGGCCAACGTCCTGACTTTC. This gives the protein CASSSTGTYSSGANVLTF.